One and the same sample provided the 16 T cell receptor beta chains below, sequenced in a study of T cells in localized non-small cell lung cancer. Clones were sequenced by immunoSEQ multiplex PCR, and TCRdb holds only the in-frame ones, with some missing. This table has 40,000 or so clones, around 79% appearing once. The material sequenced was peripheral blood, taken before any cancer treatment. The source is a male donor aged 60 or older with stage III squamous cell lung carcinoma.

The CDR3, as DNA: TGTGCCAGCAATTTGGGACAGGAGGGAAATGAGCAGTTCTTC. Its translation: CASNLGQEGNEQFF. The V call is TRBV11-2, the J call TRBJ2-1; 8 bases fit TRBD1. Trimming cost V 7 bases and J 7 bases; bases outside gene matches: 9. Germline-derived CDR1 and CDR2 are SGHAT and FQNNGV. The CDR3 consists of 14 residues.

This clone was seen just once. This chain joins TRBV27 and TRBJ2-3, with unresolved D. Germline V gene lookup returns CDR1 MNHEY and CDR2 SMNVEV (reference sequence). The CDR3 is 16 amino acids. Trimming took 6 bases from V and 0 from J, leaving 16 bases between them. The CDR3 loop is CASRFNLAVSTDTQYF. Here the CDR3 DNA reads TGTGCCAGCAGATTCAATCTGGCGGTCAGCACAGATACGCAGTATTTT.

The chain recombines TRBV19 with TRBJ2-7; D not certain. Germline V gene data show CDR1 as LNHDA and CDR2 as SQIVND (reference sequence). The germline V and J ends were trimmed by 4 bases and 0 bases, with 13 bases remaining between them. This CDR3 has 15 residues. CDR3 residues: CASSTEYRTSYEQYF. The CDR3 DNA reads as TGTGCCAGTAGTACCGAATATCGAACCTCCTACGAGCAGTACTTC.

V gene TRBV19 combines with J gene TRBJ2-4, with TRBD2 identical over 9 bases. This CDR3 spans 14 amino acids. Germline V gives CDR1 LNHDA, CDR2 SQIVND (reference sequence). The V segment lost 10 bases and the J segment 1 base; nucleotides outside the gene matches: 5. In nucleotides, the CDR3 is TGTGCCACCGCGGGGGGGGCGGCCAAAAACATTCAGTACTTC. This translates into CATAGGAAKNIQYF.

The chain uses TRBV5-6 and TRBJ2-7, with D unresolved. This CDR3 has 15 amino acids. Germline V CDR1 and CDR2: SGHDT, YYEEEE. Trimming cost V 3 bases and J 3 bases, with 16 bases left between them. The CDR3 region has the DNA TGTGCCAGCAGCTCCGGCCCCTACCTCCTCTACGAGCAGTACTTC. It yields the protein CASSSGPYLLYEQYF.

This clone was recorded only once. The CDR3 DNA follows: TGTGCCAGCAGCCTCGGGGCCAGTAATTCACCCCTCCACTTT. Protein sequence: CASSLGASNSPLHF. This chain connects TRBV7-8 to TRBJ1-6, with D maybe TRBD1 (5 bases). Looked up from germline, CDR1 is SGHVS and CDR2 is FQNEAQ. This CDR3 contains 14 residues. V shed 5 bases and J shed 6 bases, with 11 bases lying between them.

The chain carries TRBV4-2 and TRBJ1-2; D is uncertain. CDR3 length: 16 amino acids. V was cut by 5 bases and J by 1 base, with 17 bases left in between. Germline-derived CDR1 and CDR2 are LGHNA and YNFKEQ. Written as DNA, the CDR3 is TGTGCCAGCAGCGAAGCCGTAAGCAGCGTTAACTATGGCTACACCTTC. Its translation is CASSEAVSSVNYGYTF.

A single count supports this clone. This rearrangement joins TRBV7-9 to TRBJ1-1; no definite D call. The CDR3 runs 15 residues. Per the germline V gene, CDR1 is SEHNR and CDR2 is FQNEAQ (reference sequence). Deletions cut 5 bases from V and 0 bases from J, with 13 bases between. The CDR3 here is CASSPVGLMNTEAFF. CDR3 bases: TGTGCCAGCAGCCCGGTGGGGTTGATGAACACTGAAGCTTTCTTT.

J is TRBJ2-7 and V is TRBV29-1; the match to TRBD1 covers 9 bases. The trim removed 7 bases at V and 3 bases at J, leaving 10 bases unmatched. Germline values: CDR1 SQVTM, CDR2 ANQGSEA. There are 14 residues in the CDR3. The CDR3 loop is CSADTGTGNYEQYF. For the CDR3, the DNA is TGCAGCGCCGATACCGGGACAGGGAACTACGAGCAGTACTTC.

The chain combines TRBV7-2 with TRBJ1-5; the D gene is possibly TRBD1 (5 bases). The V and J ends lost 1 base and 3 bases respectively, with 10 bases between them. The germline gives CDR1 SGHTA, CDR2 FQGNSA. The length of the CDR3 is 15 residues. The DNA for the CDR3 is TGTGCCAGCAGCTTAGGAGACAGCCTCAATCAGCCCCAGCATTTT. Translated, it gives CASSLGDSLNQPQHF. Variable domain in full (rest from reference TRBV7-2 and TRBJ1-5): GAGVSQSPSNKVTEKGKDVELRCDPISGHTALYWYRQSLGQGLEFLIYFQGNSAPDKSGLPSDRFSAERTGGSVSTLTIQRTQQEDSAVYLCASSLGDSLNQPQHFGDGTRLSIL.

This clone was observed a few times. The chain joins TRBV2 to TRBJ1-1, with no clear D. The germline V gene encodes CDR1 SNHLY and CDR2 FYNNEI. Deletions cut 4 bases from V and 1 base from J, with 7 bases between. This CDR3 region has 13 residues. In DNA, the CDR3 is TGTGCCAGCAGTGGACTGGAGAACACTGAAGCTTTCTTT. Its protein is CASSGLENTEAFF.

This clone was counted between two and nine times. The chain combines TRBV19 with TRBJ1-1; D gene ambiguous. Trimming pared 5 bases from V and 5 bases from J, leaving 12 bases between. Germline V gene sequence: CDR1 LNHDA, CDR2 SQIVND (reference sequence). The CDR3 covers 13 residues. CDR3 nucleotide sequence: TGTGCCAGTAGTGAACAGAGAGGGACTGAAGCTTTCTTT. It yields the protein CASSEQRGTEAFF.

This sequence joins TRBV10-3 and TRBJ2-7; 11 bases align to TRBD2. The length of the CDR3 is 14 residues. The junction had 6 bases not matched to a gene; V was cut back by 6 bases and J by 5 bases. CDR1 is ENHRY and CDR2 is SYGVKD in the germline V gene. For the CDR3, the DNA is TGTGCCATCAGGGAACTAGCGGGAGTCAACGAGCAGTACTTC. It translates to CAIRELAGVNEQYF.

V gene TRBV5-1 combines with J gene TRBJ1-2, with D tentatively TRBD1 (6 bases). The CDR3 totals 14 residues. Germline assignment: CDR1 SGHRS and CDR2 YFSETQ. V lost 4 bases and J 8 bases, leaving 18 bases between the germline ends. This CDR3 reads CASSPDGGAEGYTF. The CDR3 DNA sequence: TGCGCCAGCAGCCCAGACGGGGGGGCTGAAGGCTACACCTTC.

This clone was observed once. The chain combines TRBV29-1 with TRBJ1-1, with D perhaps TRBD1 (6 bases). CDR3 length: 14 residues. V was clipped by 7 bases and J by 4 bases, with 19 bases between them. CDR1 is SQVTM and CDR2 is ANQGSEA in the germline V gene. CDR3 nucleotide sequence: TGCAGCGCCGAGGGTGGGGGGGCACGCACTGAAGCTTTCTTT. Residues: CSAEGGGARTEAFF.

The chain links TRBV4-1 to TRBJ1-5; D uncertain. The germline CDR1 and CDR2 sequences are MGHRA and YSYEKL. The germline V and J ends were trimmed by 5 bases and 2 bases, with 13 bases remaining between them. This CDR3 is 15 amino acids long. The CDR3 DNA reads TGCGCCAGCAGCTTCCAAGACCAGCGCAATCAGCCCCAGCATTTT. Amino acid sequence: CASSFQDQRNQPQHF.